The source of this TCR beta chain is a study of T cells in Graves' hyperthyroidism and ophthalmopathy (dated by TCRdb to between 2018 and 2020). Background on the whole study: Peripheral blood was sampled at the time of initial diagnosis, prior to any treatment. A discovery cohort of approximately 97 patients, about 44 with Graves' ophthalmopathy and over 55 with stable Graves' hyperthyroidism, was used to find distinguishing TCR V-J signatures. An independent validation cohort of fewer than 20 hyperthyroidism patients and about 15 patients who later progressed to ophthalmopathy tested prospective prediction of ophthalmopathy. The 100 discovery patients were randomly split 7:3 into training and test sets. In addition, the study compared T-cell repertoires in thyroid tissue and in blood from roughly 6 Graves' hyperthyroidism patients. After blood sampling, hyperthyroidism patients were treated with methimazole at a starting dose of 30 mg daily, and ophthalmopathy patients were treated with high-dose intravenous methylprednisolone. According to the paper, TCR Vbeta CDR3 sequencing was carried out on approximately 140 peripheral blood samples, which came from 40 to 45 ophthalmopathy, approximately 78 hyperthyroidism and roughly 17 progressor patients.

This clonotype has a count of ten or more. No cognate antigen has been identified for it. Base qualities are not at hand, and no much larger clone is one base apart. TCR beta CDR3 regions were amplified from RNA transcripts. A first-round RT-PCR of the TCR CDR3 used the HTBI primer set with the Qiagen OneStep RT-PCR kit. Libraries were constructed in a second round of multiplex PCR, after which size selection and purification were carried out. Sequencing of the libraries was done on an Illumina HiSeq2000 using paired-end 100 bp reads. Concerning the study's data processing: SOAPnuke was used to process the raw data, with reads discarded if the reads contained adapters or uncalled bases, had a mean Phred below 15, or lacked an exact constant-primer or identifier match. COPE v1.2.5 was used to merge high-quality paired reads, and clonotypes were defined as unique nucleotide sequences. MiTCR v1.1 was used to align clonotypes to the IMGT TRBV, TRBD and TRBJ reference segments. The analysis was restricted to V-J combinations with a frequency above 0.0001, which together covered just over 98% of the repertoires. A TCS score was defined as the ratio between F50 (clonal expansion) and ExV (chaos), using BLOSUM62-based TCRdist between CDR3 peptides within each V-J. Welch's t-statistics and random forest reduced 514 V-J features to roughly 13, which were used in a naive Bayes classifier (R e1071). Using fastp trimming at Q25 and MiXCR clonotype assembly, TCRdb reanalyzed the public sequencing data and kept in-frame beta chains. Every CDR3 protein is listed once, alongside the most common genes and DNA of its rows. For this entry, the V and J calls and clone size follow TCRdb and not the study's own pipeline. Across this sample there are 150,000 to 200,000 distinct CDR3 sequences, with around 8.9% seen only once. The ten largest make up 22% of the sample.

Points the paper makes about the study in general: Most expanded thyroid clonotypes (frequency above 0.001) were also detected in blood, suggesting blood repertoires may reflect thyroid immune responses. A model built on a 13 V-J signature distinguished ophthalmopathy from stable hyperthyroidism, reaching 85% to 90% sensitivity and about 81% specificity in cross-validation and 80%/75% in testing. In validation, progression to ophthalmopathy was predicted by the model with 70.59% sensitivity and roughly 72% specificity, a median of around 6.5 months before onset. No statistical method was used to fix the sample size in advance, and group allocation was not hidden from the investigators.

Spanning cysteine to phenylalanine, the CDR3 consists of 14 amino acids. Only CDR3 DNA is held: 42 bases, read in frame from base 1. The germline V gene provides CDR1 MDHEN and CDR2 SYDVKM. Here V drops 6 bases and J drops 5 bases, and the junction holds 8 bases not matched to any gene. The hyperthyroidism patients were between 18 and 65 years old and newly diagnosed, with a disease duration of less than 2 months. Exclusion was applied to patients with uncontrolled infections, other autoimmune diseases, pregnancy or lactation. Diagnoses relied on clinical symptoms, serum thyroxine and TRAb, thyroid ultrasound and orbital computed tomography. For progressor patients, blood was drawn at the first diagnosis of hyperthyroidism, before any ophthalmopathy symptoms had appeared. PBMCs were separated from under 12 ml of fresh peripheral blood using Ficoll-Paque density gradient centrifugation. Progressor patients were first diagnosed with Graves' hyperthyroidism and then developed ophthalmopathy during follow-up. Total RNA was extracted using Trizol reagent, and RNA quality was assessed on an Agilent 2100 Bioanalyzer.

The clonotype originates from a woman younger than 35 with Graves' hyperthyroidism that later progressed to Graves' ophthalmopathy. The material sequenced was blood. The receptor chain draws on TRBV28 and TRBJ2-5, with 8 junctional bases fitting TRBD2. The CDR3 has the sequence CASSTGGALETQYF. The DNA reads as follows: TGTGCCAGCAGCACCGGGGGGGCCTTGGAGACCCAGTACTTC. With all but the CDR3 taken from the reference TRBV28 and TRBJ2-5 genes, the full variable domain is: DVKVTQSSRYLVKRTGEKVFLECVQDMDHENMFWYRQDPGLGLRLIYFSYDVKMKEKGDIPEGYSVSREKKERFSLILESASTNQTSMYLCASSTGGALETQYFGPGTRLLVL.